This is a list of T cell receptor beta chains from one sample in a study of blood T cells in healthy people across ages. TCRdb re-analysed the 5' RACE reads in MiXCR, keeping a single row per CDR3 protein. Here the sample spans about 1.8 million distinct CDR3 sequences, about 49% being singletons. The sequencing sample was made of blood. Receptors originate from a woman aged 40 to 50 in good health. The CDR3 runs from the conserved cysteine through the conserved F or W. D genes are given only for firm matches. Only some rows state a clone size, as once, few, many or a class for expanded clones.

d_gene,abundance,j_gene,v_gene,CDR3nt,CDR3aa
-,-,TRBJ2-4,TRBV27,TGTGCCAGCAGTTTCACCCCGATAGCCAAAAACATTCAGTACTTC,CASSFTPIAKNIQYF
-,few,TRBJ2-3,TRBV7-2,TGTGCCAGCAGCCCAGGGACATCAATCGGTGCAGATACGCAGTATTTT,CASSPGTSIGADTQYF
TRBD2,-,TRBJ2-5,TRBV20-1,TGCAGTCGAAGCGGGGGGGCCGTAAAGACCCAGTACTTC,CSRSGGAVKTQYF
TRBD1,-,TRBJ2-5,TRBV6-6,TGTGCCAGCAGCTGGGACAGGGCCGCAGGGACCCAGTACTTC,CASSWDRAAGTQYF
-,-,TRBJ2-1,TRBV20-1,TGCAGTGCCCCCGCCTGGGGGGTTTCCTACAATGAGCAGTTCTTC,CSAPAWGVSYNEQFF
-,-,TRBJ2-6,TRBV5-1,TGCGCCAGCAGCTCACTGACTAGCTCTGGGGCCAACGTCCTGACTTTC,CASSSLTSSGANVLTF
TRBD2,-,TRBJ2-7,TRBV20-1,TGCAGCATCGGGGGGGCCCGCTACGAGCAGTACTTC,CSIGGARYEQYF
-,-,TRBJ2-5,TRBV6-2/TRBV6-3,TGTGCCAGCAGTGCCGAACGGCAAGAGACCCAGTACTTC,CASSAERQETQYF
-,-,TRBJ2-1,TRBV3-1,TGTGCCAGCAGCCAAGGAACCCACCGAAACAATGAGCAGTTCTTC,CASSQGTHRNNEQFF
TRBD1,-,TRBJ2-3,TRBV28,TGTGCCAGCAGTCCGACAGGGAATGTAGGAGATACGCAGTATTTT,CASSPTGNVGDTQYF
TRBD2,few,TRBJ2-1,TRBV20-1,TGCAGTGCTAGTTCCCCCCGGACTAGCGGGGGGGCCCATGAGCAGTTCTTC,CSASSPRTSGGAHEQFF
-,-,TRBJ2-1,TRBV6-6,TGTGCCAGCAGTTCTGCCGGGGACAACAATGAGCAGTTCTTC,CASSSAGDNNEQFF
TRBD1,-,TRBJ1-2,TRBV7-8,TGTGCCAGCAGCTTGGGCAGGGGGCTAGGTTATGGCTACACCTTC,CASSLGRGLGYGYTF
TRBD1,-,TRBJ2-1,TRBV9,TGTGCCAGCAGCGTAGGACAGGGACCCTACAATGAGCAGTTCTTC,CASSVGQGPYNEQFF
-,-,TRBJ2-7,TRBV11-2,TGTGCCAGCAGCTCGGTCGGGGGGCCCTCCTACGAGCAGTACTTC,CASSSVGGPSYEQYF
-,-,TRBJ1-4,TRBV7-9,TGTGCCAGCAGCGGTATACAGGGTGAGGGTGAAAAACTGTTTTTT,CASSGIQGEGEKLFF
-,-,TRBJ2-4,TRBV24-1,TGTGCCACCAGTGATTTGCTAGGGGACCAGTACTTC,CATSDLLGDQYF
-,once,TRBJ2-1,TRBV7-3,TGTGCCAGCAGCTTAATAGTCGTAGCGGGACAGGGAGGTAATGAGCAGTTCTTC,CASSLIVVAGQGGNEQFF
TRBD2,-,TRBJ2-1,TRBV6-5,TGTGCCAGCAGGCCTAGCGGGGGCCACAATGAGCAGTTCTTC,CASRPSGGHNEQFF
-,-,TRBJ2-7,TRBV20-1,TGCAGTGCTACGACCGATTCCTACGAGCAGTACTTC,CSATTDSYEQYF
TRBD1,few,TRBJ2-7,TRBV27,TGTGCCAGCAGTTTATTCGGACAGGGCTACTACGAGCAGTACTTC,CASSLFGQGYYEQYF
-,once,TRBJ1-5,TRBV12-3/TRBV12-4,TGTGCCAGCAGTTTGACCAGGGCCGGCAATCAGCCCCAGCATTTT,CASSLTRAGNQPQHF
TRBD2,-,TRBJ2-7,TRBV5-6,TGTGCCAGCAGCGTGGAGATCTCACTAGCGGGGAATTACGAGCAGTACTTC,CASSVEISLAGNYEQYF
-,-,TRBJ2-7,TRBV27,TGTGCCAGCAGTTCCTCGATCAACGAGCAGTACTTC,CASSSSINEQYF
TRBD2,-,TRBJ2-5,TRBV15,TGTGCCACCAGCTATACTAGCGGGGGGGCAGATGAGCAGTACTTC,CATSYTSGGADEQYF
-,few,TRBJ2-1,TRBV14,TGTGCCAGCAGCCAAGGGAGCGGGCGACCCGGCAATGAGCAGTTCTTC,CASSQGSGRPGNEQFF
-,-,TRBJ1-2,TRBV28,TGTGCCAGCAGCTTGGGCCTATCGGGGGGCTACACCTTC,CASSLGLSGGYTF
-,-,TRBJ2-3,TRBV7-9,TGTGCCAGCAGCCAGGAGGGATTAGCCCACACAGATACGCAGTATTTT,CASSQEGLAHTDTQYF
TRBD1,-,TRBJ2-1,TRBV24-1,TGTGCCACCAGCGACCCCGGACAGGGAGTAGGTGAGCAGTTCTTC,CATSDPGQGVGEQFF
-,-,TRBJ2-3,TRBV15,TGTGCCACCAGCGGGACGGTTGGTACGCAGTATTTT,CATSGTVGTQYF
-,-,TRBJ1-2,TRBV27,TGTGCCAGCAGTCTAACGGGGAGGGGGGTCTATGGCTACACCTTC,CASSLTGRGVYGYTF
TRBD1,-,TRBJ2-3,TRBV6-2/TRBV6-3,TGTGCCAGCAAGAGAGCCGCGGGACAGGGGACAGATACGCAGTATTTT,CASKRAAGQGTDTQYF
-,-,TRBJ1-5,TRBV4-3,TGCGCCAGCAGCCAAGTCCAGGGGCCGGGTCAGCCCCAGCATTTT,CASSQVQGPGQPQHF
-,-,TRBJ1-6,TRBV28,TGTGCCAGCAGCCCCTGGGAGGGACTGGGGATCAATTCACCCCTCCACTTT,CASSPWEGLGINSPLHF
TRBD1,many,TRBJ2-7,TRBV6-2/TRBV6-3,TGTGCCAGCAGGGACAGGTACGAGCAGTACTTC,CASRDRYEQYF
-,few,TRBJ2-1,TRBV27,TGTGCCAGCAGTCCTCGTGGGGGGCGCGTACATGAGCAGTTCTTC,CASSPRGGRVHEQFF
-,few,TRBJ2-5,TRBV15,TGTGCCACCAGCTCCCGAGGGGAGTACCAAGAGACCCAGTACTTC,CATSSRGEYQETQYF
TRBD2,few,TRBJ2-1,TRBV12-3/TRBV12-4,TGTGCCAGCAGTTTAGCGCAGCTAGCGGGGGCTACTAATGAGCAGTTCTTC,CASSLAQLAGATNEQFF
TRBD1,once,TRBJ1-4,TRBV2,TGTGCCAGCAGTGAAAGGCCAGGGGGAGAAAAACTGTTTTTT,CASSERPGGEKLFF
-,-,TRBJ1-6,TRBV10-3,TGTGCCATCAGTGAGGTCTTGGGTTCACCCCTCCACTTT,CAISEVLGSPLHF
-,-,TRBJ2-4,TRBV28,TGTGCCAGCAGTCTTTCAAAAGGACGCATGTGGGGAAACATTCAGTACTTC,CASSLSKGRMWGNIQYF
TRBD1,-,TRBJ1-1,TRBV29-1,TGCAGCGTTGATAGACAGGGCCTAGAAGCTTTCTTT,CSVDRQGLEAFF
TRBD1,-,TRBJ1-2,TRBV6-2/TRBV6-3,TGTGCCAGCAGACCACAGGGGATGGGCTATGGCTACACCTTC,CASRPQGMGYGYTF
-,few,TRBJ1-2,TRBV6-5,TGTGCCAGCAGTTACCCACAGGGCCGGGGCGGCTACACCTTC,CASSYPQGRGGYTF
TRBD2,few,TRBJ2-1,TRBV4-3,TGCGCCAGCAGCCAAGATTCAGCGGGCGGGGGAAGCTCCTACAATGAGCAGTTCTTC,CASSQDSAGGGSSYNEQFF
-,-,TRBJ1-6,TRBV7-2,TGTGCCAGCAACCTGGGAGTACATAATCCACCCCTCCACTTT,CASNLGVHNPPLHF
-,-,TRBJ2-5,TRBV24-1,TGTGCCACCAGTGATCTCAGGAGGAATGGGGAGACCCAGTACTTC,CATSDLRRNGETQYF
TRBD1,-,TRBJ1-1,TRBV20-1,TGCAGTGCTAGAGGACAGGGGAGACGGAACACTGAAGCTTTCTTT,CSARGQGRRNTEAFF
TRBD2,-,TRBJ2-7,TRBV20-1,TGCAGTGCTAGATTGAGCGGGGGGGTATCCGAGCAGTACTTC,CSARLSGGVSEQYF
TRBD2,-,TRBJ2-3,TRBV24-1,TGTGCCACCAGTGATTTGCCCGGACTAGCTCCGGATACGCAGTATTTT,CATSDLPGLAPDTQYF
TRBD1,-,TRBJ2-7,TRBV27,TGTGCCAGCAGGCAAGGCTGGGGACAGGGTGTTGAGGACGAGCAGTACTTC,CASRQGWGQGVEDEQYF
-,-,TRBJ2-3,TRBV28,TGTGCCAGCAAAGTAGGTCCGGCAGCCTCCGATACGCAGTATTTT,CASKVGPAASDTQYF
-,few,TRBJ2-4,TRBV5-8,TGTGCCAGCACTGGGGATCTAGCCAAAAACATTCAGTACTTC,CASTGDLAKNIQYF
TRBD1,-,TRBJ1-2,TRBV5-1,TGCGCCAGCAGCTTGTTGGGGACAGTTAACTATGGCTACACCTTC,CASSLLGTVNYGYTF
-,-,TRBJ2-5,TRBV29-1,TGCAGCGTTCCCTTCGATATTGAGCAGTACTTC,CSVPFDIEQYF
-,-,TRBJ1-1,TRBV10-3,TGTGCCGCTGGGGGGGGCAGGGGTGGCACTGAAGCTTTCTTT,CAAGGGRGGTEAFF
-,-,TRBJ2-3,TRBV9,TGTGCCAGCAGCGAATTCGGAGCGGCAGATACGCAGTATTTT,CASSEFGAADTQYF
-,-,TRBJ2-7,TRBV24-1,TGTGCCACCAGTGGGCCGGCTTCGCGGGTCTACAATGAGCAGTACTTC,CATSGPASRVYNEQYF
-,-,TRBJ2-3,TRBV7-2,TGTGCCAGCAGTCTACGAACGGAAAGCACAGATACGCAGTATTTT,CASSLRTESTDTQYF
TRBD2,-,TRBJ2-5,TRBV7-8,TGTGCCAGCAGCTTAGTGCTAGCGGGGGGGGAGACCCAGTACTTC,CASSLVLAGGETQYF